The following is a TCR beta chain sequence with its context. Its antigen is unidentified. This specimen belongs to a study of monozygotic twins with cystic fibrosis. Here immunoSEQ multiplex PCR was the method, and the copy in TCRdb shows in-frame clones only, minus some. Of 30,000 to 45,000 clones in the sample, about 80% were seen once. Germline V gives CDR1 MNHEY, CDR2 SVGAGI. The length of the CDR3 is 10 residues. The V and J ends lost 6 bases and 4 bases respectively, with 4 bases between them. General observations from the study: V usage most resembled the co-twin in 13 of 16 pairs. Monozygotic CF twin pairs shared significantly more nucleotide-identical clonotypes than unrelated CF individuals did.

The chain recombines TRBV6-5 with TRBJ2-7; unclear D gene. The specimen was blood. The sequence derives from a girl aged 2 to 10 with cystic fibrosis. The DNA of the CDR3 is TGTGCCAGCAGCCCTTACGAGCAGTACTTC. Amino acids: CASSPYEQYF.